What follows describes a single T cell receptor (beta chain). Libraries were prepared by immunoSEQ multiplex PCR; TCRdb keeps only in-frame clonotypes and omits some of them. The sample shows hundreds of thousands of clones, over 75% of them seen only once. These data come from a study of shared T cell receptors in the human thymus. The junction had 9 bases not matched to a gene; V was cut back by 0 bases and J by 2 bases. Germline V gene sequence: CDR1 SGHRS, CDR2 YFSETQ. The CDR3 has 18 amino acids. The same data also went into a second study, on human thymus T cells. That study adds: Healthy Finnish infants undergoing corrective surgery for congenital heart defects were used as donors. Obtained as resections during corrective heart surgery, the thymus tissue was then studied. Seemingly biased V and J gene usage marked thymic and blood repertoires. Related research described thymic repertoires that were highly overlapping among unrelated individuals.

Sequencing input: thymocytes. The receptor was isolated from a boy less than two years old with a congenital heart defect. V usage is TRBV5-1 and J usage is TRBJ2-3; TRBD1 agrees at 10 bases. The CDR3 nucleotides are TGCGCCAGCAGCTTGGGTTTCCCGGGACAGGGGAACACAGATACGCAGTATTTT. Translated: CASSLGFPGQGNTDTQYF. The full variable domain, its missing parts supplied by reference TRBV5-1 and TRBJ2-3, is KAGVTQTPRYLIKTRGQQVTLSCSPISGHRSVSWYQQTPGQGLQFLFEYFSETQRNKGNFPGRFSGRQFSNSRSEMNVSTLELGDSALYLCASSLGFPGQGNTDTQYFGPGTRLTVL.